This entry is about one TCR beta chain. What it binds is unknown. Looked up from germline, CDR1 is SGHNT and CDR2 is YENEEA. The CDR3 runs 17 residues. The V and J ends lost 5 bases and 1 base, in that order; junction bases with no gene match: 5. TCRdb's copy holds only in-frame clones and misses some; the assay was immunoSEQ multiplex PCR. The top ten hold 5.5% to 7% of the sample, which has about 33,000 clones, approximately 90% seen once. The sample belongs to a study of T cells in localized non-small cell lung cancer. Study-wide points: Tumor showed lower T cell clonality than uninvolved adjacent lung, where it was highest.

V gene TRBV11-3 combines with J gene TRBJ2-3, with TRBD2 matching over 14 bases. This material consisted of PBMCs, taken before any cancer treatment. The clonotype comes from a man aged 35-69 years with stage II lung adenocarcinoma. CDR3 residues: CASSPGLAGVRTDTQYF. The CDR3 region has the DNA TGTGCCAGCAGCCCGGGACTAGCGGGAGTTCGCACAGATACGCAGTATTTT.